This T cell receptor beta chain was sequenced in a study of blood T cell repertoires in COVID-19. Study-wide context: From T cells, B-cell-depleted T cells, or PBMCs came the material, which was cDNA or gDNA.

V dropped 5 bases and J dropped 3; count of bases not matched to a gene: 5. From germline, CDR1 is LGHDT and CDR2 YNNKEL (reference sequence). The CDR3 contains 14 residues. Seattle enrolled patients during active infection and tracked them longitudinally. Authors' analysis steps: Amplification with reference gene primers provided the estimates of nucleated cell counts. The repertoire was sequenced with immunoSEQ multiplex PCR; TCRdb's copy has only in-frame clones and lacks some. Clone size and V and J calls were adopted from that table, with D and trimming inferred from the DNA. The sample lists roughly 300,000 clones; approximately 93% were seen once.

The sequenced material came from peripheral blood. The rearrangement links TRBV3-1 (or the pseudogene TRBV3-2) to TRBJ2-7; 9 bases align to TRBD2. This sequence originates from a young woman with COVID-19, enrolled during active disease. The DNA of the CDR3 is TGTGCCAGCAGCGTTAGCGGGAGTCTCTACGAGCAGTACTTC. Translated, it gives CASSVSGSLYEQYF.